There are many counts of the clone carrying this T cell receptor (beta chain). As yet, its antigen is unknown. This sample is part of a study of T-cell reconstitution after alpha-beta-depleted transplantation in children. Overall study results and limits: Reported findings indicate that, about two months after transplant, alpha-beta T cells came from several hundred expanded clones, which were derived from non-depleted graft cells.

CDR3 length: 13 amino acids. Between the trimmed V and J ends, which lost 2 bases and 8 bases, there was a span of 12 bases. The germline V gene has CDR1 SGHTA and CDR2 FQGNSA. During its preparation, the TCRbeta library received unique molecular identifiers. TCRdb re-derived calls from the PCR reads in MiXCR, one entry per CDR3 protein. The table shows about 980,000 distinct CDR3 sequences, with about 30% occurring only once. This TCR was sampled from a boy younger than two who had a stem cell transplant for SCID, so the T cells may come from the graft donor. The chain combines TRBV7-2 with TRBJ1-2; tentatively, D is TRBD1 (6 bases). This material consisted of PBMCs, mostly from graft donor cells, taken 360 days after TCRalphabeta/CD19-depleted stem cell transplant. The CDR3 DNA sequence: TGTGCCAGCAGCTTACAACAGGGAAGGGGCTACACCTTC. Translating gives CASSLQQGRGYTF.